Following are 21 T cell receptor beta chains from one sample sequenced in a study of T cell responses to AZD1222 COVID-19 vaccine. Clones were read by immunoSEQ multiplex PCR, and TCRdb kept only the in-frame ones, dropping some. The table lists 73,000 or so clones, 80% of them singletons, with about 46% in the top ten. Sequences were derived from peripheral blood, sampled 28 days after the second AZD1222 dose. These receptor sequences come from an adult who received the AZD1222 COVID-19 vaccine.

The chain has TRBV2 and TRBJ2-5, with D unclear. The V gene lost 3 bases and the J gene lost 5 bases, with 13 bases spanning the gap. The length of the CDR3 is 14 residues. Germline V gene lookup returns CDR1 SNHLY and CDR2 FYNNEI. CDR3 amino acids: CASSEAGTTETQYF. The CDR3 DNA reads TGTGCCAGCAGTGAGGCAGGAACTACGGAGACCCAGTACTTC. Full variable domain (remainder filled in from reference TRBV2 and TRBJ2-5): EPEVTQTPSHQVTQMGQEVILRCVPISNHLYFYWYRQILGQKVEFLVSFYNNEISEKSEIFDDQFSVERPDGSNFTLKIRSTKLEDSAMYFCASSEAGTTETQYFGPGTRLLVL.

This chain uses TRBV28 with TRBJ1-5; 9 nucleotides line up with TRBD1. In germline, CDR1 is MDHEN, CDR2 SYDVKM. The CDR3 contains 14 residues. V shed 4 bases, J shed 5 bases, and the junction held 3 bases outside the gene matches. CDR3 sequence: CASSSGQGHQPQHF. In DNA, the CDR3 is TGTGCCAGCAGTTCGGGACAGGGCCATCAGCCCCAGCATTTT.

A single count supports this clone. CDR3 bases: TGTGCCAGCAGTTACGTCAGGGACCCGCTCGAAGTCCTGACTTTC. The encoded protein is CASSYVRDPLEVLTF. The chain has TRBV6-5 and TRBJ2-6; D possibly uses TRBD1 or TRBD2 (5 bases each). The germline CDR1 and CDR2 sequences are MNHEY and SVGAGI. The CDR3 runs 15 residues. Trimming stripped 2 bases from V and 13 bases from J, with 18 bases between.

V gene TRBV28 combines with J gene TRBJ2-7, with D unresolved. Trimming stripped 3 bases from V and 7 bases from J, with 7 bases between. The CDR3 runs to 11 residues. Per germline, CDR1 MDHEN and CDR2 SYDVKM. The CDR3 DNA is TGTGCCAGCAGTTTTTCTGCAGAGCAGTACTTC. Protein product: CASSFSAEQYF.

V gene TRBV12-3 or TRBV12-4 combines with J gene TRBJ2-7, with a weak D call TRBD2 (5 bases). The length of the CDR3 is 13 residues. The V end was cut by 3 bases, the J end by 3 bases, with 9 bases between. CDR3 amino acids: CASSFGGVYEQYF. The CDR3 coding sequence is TGTGCCAGCAGTTTCGGAGGAGTCTACGAGCAGTACTTC.

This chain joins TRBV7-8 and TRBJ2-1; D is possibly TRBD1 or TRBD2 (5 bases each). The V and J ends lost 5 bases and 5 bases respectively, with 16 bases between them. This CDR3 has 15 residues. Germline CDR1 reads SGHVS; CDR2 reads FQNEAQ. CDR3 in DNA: TGTGCCAGCAGCAACCGGGCCTCGGGGCACAATGAGCAGTTCTTC. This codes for CASSNRASGHNEQFF.

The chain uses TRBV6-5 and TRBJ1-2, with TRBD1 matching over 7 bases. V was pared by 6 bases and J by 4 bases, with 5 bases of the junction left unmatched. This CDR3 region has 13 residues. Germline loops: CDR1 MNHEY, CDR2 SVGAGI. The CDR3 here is CASSLGQFYGYTF. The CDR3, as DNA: TGTGCCAGCAGCCTGGGACAGTTCTATGGCTACACCTTC.

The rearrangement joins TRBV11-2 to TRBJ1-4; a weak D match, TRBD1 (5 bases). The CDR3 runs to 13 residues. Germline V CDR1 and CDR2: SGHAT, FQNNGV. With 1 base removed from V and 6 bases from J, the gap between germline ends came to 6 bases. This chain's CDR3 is CASSLAGDEKLFF. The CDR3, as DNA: TGTGCCAGCAGCTTAGCGGGGGATGAAAAACTGTTTTTT.

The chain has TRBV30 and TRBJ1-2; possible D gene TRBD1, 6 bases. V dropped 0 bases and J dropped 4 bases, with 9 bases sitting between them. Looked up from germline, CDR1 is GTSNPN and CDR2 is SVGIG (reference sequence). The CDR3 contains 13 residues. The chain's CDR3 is CAWSVGGGYGYTF. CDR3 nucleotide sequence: TGTGCCTGGAGTGTCGGAGGGGGCTATGGCTACACCTTC.

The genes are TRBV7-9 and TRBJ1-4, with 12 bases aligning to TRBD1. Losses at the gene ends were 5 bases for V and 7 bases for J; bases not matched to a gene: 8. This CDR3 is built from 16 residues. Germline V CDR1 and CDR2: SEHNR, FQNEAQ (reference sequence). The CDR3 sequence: CASSPAGQGASEKLFF. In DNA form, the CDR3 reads TGTGCCAGCAGCCCGGCGGGACAGGGGGCCTCTGAAAAACTGTTTTTT. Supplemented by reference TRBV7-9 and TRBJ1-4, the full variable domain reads DTGVSQNPRHKITKRGQNVTFRCDPISEHNRLYWYRQTLGQGPEFLTYFQNEAQLEKSRLLSDRFSAERPKGSFSTLEIQRTEQGDSAMYLCASSPAGQGASEKLFFGSGTQLSVL.

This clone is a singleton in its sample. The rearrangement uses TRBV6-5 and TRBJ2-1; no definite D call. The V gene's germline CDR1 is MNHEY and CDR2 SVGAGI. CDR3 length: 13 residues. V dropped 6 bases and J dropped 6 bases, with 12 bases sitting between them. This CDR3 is CASRKRPGNEQFF. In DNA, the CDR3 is TGTGCCAGCAGAAAACGTCCAGGCAATGAGCAGTTCTTC.

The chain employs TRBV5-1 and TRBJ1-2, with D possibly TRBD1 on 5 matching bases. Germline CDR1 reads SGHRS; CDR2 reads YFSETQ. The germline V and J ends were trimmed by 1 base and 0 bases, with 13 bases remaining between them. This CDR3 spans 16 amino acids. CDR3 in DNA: TGCGCCAGCAGCTTGTCCCCAGGGCAAGCTAACTATGGCTACACCTTC. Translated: CASSLSPGQANYGYTF. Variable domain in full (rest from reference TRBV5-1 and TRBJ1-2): KAGVTQTPRYLIKTRGQQVTLSCSPISGHRSVSWYQQTPGQGLQFLFEYFSETQRNKGNFPGRFSGRQFSNSRSEMNVSTLELGDSALYLCASSLSPGQANYGYTFGSGTRLTVV.

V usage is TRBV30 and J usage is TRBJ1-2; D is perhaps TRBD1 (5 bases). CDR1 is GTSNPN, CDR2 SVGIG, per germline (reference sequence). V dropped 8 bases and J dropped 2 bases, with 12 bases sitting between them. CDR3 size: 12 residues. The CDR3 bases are TGTGCCGGCGGGGAGGGGAACTATGGCTACACCTTC. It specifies CAGGEGNYGYTF.

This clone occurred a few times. CDR3 in amino acids: CASSYSAAYNEQFF. CDR3 DNA sequence: TGTGCCAGCAGTTACTCGGCAGCCTACAATGAGCAGTTCTTC. This chain uses TRBV6-5 with TRBJ2-1; D not certain. Germline CDR1 MNHEY, CDR2 SVGAGI. The CDR3 consists of 14 residues. V was cut by 0 bases and J by 2 bases, with 5 bases left in between.

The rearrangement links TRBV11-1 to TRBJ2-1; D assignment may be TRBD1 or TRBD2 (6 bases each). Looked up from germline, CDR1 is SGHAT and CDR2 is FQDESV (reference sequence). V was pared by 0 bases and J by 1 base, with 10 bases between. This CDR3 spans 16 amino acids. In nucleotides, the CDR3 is TGTGCCAGCAGCTTAGCTGGCGGGACATCCTACAATGAGCAGTTCTTC. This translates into CASSLAGGTSYNEQFF.

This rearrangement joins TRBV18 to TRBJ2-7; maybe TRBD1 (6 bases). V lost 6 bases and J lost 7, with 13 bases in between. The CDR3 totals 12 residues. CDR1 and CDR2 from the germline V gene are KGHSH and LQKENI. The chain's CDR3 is CASSHPTGEQYF. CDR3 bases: TGTGCCAGCTCGCACCCGACAGGTGAGCAGTACTTC.

The CDR3 loop reads CASSPRGIMNTEAFF. CDR3 coding DNA: TGTGCCAGCAGCCCGCGGGGGATCATGAACACTGAAGCTTTCTTT. This chain links TRBV11-1 with TRBJ1-1, with D possibly matching TRBD1 (5 bases). This CDR3 region has 15 residues. Germline V gene lookup returns CDR1 SGHAT and CDR2 FQDESV (reference sequence). V gave up 5 bases and J gave up 0 bases, with 13 bases separating them.

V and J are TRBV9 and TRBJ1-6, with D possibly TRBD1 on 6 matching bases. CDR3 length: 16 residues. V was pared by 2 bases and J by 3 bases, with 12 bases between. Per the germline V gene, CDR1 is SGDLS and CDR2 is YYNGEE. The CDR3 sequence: CASSVVAGDYNSPLHF. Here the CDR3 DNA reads TGTGCCAGCAGCGTGGTGGCAGGGGACTATAATTCACCCCTCCACTTT. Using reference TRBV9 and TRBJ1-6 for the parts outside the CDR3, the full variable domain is DSGVTQTPKHLITATGQRVTLRCSPRSGDLSVYWYQQSLDQGLQFLIQYYNGEERAKGNILERFSAQQFPDLHSELNLSSLELGDSALYFCASSVVAGDYNSPLHFGNGTRLTVT.

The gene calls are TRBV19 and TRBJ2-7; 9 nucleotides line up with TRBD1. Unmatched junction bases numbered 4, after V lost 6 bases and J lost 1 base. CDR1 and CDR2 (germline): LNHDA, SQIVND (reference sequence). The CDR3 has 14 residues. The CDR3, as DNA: TGTGCCAGTAGCGCGACAGGGGGGTCCTACGAGCAGTACTTC. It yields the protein CASSATGGSYEQYF.

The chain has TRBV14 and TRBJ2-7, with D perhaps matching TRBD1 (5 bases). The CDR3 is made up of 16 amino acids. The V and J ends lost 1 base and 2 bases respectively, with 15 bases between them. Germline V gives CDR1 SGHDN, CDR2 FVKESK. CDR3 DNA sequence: TGTGCCAGCAGCCAAGCCGTCGACTGGGGCGCCTACGAGCAGTACTTC. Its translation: CASSQAVDWGAYEQYF.

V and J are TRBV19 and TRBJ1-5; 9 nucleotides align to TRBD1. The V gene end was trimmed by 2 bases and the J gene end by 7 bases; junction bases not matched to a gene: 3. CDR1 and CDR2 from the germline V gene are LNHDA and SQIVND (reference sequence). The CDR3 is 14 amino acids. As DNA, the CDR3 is TGTGCCAGTAGTATAACAGGGGGCTGGCAGCCCCAGCATTTT. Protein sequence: CASSITGGWQPQHF.